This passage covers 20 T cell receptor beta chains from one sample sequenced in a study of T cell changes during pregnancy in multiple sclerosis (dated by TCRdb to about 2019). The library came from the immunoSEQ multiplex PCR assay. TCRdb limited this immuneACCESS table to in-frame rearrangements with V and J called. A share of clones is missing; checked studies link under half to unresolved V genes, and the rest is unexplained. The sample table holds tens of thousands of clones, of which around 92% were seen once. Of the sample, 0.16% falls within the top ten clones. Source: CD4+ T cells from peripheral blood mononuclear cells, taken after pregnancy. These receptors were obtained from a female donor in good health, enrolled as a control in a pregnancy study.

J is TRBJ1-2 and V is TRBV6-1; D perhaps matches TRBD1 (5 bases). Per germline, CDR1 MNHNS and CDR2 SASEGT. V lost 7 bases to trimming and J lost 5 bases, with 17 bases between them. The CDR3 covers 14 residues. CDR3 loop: CASTQSTGYYGYTF. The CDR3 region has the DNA TGTGCCAGCACTCAATCCACAGGATATTATGGCTACACCTTC.

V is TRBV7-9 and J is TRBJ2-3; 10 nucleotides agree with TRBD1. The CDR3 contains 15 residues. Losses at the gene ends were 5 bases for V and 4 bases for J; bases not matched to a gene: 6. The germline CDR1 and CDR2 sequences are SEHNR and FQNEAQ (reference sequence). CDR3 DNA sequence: TGTGCCAGCAGCCCGGGGACAGGGGATGCAGATACGCAGTATTTT. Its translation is CASSPGTGDADTQYF. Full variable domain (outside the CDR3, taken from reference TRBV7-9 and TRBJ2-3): DTGVSQNPRHKITKRGQNVTFRCDPISEHNRLYWYRQTLGQGPEFLTYFQNEAQLEKSRLLSDRFSAERPKGSFSTLEIQRTEQGDSAMYLCASSPGTGDADTQYFGPGTRLTVL.

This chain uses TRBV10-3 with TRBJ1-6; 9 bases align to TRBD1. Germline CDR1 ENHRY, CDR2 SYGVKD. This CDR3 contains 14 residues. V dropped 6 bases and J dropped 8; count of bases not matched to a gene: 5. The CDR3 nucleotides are TGTGCCATCAGGCGACGACAGGGGGATTCACCCCTCCACTTT. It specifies CAIRRRQGDSPLHF.

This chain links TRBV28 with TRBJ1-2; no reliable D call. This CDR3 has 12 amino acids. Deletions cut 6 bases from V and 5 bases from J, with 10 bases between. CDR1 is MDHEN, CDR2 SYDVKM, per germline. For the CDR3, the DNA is TGTGCCAGCAGCTCTACCGGGTATGGCTACACCTTC. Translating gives CASSSTGYGYTF.

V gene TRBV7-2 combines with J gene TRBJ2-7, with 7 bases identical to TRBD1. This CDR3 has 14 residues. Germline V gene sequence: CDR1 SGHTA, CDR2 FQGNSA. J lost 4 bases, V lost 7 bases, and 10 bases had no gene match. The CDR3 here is CASNPGQSFYEQYF. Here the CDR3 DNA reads TGTGCCAGCAACCCGGGACAGTCCTTTTACGAGCAGTACTTC.

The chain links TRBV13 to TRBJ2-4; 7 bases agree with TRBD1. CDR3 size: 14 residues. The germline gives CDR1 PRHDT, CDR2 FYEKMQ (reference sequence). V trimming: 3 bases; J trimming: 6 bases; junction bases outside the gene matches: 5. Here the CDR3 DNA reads TGTGCCAGCAGCTTCCGGGACAGACTAAACATTCAGTACTTC. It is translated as CASSFRDRLNIQYF.

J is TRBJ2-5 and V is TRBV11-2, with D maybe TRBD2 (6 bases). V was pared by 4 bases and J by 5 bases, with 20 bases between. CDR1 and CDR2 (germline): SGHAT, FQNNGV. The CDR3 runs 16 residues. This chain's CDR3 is CASSSSPGTRGETQYF. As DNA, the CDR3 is TGTGCCAGCAGCTCCTCCCCCGGGACTCGGGGGGAGACCCAGTACTTC. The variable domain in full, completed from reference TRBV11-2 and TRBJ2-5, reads EAGVAQSPRYKIIEKRQSVAFWCNPISGHATLYWYQQILGQGPKLLIQFQNNGVVDDSQLPKDRFSAERLKGVDSTLKIQPAKLEDSAVYLCASSSSPGTRGETQYFGPGTRLLVL.

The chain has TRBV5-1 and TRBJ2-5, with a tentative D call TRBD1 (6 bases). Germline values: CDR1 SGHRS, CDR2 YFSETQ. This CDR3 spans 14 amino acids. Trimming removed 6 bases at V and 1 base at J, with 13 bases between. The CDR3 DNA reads TGCGCCAGCACCCTGACAGGACCCCAAGAGACCCAGTACTTC. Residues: CASTLTGPQETQYF.

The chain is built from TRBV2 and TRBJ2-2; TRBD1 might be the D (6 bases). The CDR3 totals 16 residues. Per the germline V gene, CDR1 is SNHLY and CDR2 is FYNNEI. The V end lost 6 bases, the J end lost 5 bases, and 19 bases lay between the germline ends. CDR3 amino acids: CASRTGTNRGTGELFF. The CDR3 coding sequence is TGTGCCAGCAGAACCGGGACAAATAGGGGTACCGGGGAGCTGTTTTTT.

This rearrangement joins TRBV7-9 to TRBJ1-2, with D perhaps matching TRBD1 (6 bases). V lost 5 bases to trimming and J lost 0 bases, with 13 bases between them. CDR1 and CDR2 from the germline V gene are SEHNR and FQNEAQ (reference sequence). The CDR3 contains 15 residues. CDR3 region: CASSKGGGANYGYTF. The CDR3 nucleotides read TGTGCCAGCAGCAAAGGGGGGGGAGCTAACTATGGCTACACCTTC. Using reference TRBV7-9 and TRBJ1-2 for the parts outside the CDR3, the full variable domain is DTGVSQNPRHKITKRGQNVTFRCDPISEHNRLYWYRQTLGQGPEFLTYFQNEAQLEKSRLLSDRFSAERPKGSFSTLEIQRTEQGDSAMYLCASSKGGGANYGYTFGSGTRLTVV.

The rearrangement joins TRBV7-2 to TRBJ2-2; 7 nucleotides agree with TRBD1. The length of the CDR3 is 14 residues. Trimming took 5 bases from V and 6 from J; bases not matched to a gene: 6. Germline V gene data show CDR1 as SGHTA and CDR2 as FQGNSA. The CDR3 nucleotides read TGTGCCAGCAGCGAACGACAGGGCTCCGGGGAGCTGTTTTTT. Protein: CASSERQGSGELFF. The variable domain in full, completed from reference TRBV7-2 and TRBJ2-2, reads GAGVSQSPSNKVTEKGKDVELRCDPISGHTALYWYRQSLGQGLEFLIYFQGNSAPDKSGLPSDRFSAERTGGSVSTLTIQRTQQEDSAVYLCASSERQGSGELFFGEGSRLTVL.

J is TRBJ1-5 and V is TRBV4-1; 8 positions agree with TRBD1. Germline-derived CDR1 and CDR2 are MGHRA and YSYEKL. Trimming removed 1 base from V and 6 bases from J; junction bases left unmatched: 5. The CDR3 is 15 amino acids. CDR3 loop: CASSQGDRGRQPQHF. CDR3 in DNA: TGCGCCAGCAGCCAAGGAGACAGGGGACGTCAGCCCCAGCATTTT.

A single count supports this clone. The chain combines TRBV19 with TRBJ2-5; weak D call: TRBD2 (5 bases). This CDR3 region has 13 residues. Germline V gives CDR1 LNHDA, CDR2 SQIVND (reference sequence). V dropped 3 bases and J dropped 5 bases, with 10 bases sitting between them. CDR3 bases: TGTGCCAGTAGTATCGGGGTCAAGGAGACCCAGTACTTC. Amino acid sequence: CASSIGVKETQYF.

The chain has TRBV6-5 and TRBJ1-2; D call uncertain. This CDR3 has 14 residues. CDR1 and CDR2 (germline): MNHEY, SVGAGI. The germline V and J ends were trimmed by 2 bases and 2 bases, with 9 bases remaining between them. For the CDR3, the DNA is TGTGCCAGCAGTTACAACCACCTAAACTATGGCTACACCTTC. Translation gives CASSYNHLNYGYTF.

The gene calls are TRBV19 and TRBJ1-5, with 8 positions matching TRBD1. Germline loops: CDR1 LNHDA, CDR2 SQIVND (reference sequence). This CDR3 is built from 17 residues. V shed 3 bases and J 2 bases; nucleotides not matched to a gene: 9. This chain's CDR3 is CASSMGPGGLGNQPQHF. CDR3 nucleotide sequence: TGTGCCAGTAGTATGGGGCCAGGGGGCTTAGGCAATCAGCCCCAGCATTTT.

CDR3 amino acids: CASSLEGTGSTGELFF. In DNA form, the CDR3 reads TGCGCCAGCAGCTTGGAAGGGACAGGAAGCACCGGGGAGCTGTTTTTT. The chain has TRBV5-1 and TRBJ2-2; 8 bases align to TRBD1. V gave up 0 bases and J gave up 4 bases; unmatched junction bases: 5. Germline loops: CDR1 SGHRS, CDR2 YFSETQ. The CDR3 has 16 residues.

The CDR3 nucleotides read TGTGCCAGCAGTGACAACGGGCAGGGCAATGAGCAGTTCTTC. Amino acid sequence: CASSDNGQGNEQFF. The chain joins TRBV6-4 to TRBJ2-1, with TRBD1 as a possible D gene (5 bases). The CDR3 covers 14 residues. Germline assignment: CDR1 MRHNA and CDR2 SNTAGT. V dropped 2 bases and J dropped 6 bases, with 11 bases sitting between them.

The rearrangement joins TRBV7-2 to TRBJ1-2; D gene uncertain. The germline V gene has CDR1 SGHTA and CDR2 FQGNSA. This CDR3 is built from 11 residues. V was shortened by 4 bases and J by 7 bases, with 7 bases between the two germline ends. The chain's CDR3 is CASSWRFGYTF. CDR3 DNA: TGTGCCAGCAGCTGGAGGTTTGGCTACACCTTC. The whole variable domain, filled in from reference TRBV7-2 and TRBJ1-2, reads GAGVSQSPSNKVTEKGKDVELRCDPISGHTALYWYRQSLGQGLEFLIYFQGNSAPDKSGLPSDRFSAERTGGSVSTLTIQRTQQEDSAVYLCASSWRFGYTFGSGTRLTVV.

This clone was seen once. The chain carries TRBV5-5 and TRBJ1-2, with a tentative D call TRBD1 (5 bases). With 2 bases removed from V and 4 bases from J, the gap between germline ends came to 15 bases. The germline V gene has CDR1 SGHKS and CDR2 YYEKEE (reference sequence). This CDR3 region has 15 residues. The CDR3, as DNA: TGTGCCAGCAGCTTCCCGCTACTGACAGTCTATGGCTACACCTTC. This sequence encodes CASSFPLLTVYGYTF.

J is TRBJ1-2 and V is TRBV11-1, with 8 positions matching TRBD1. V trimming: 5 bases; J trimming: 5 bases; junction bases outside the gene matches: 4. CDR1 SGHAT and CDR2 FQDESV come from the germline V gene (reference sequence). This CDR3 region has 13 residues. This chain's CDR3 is CASSQGQVYGYTF. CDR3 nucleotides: TGTGCCAGCAGCCAGGGACAGGTTTATGGCTACACCTTC.